The clone carrying this T cell receptor (beta chain) showed up just a few times. Its antigen is still unknown. The sample has other DNA sequences that encode this CDR3 too. Germline CDR1 DFQATT, CDR2 SNEGSKA (reference sequence). The CDR3 runs 10 residues. V lost 6 bases and J lost 3, with 6 bases in between. This sample was included in a study of shared clonotypes between healthy human individuals. General observations from the study: Clonotypes which were not shared had lower generation probabilities than clonotypes that all four donors shared. There were few donors, and this limited the genetic and exposure-history diversity represented. Clonotype sharing among donors was expected to depend on sequencing depth.

The CD4+ fraction was divided into a CD45RA+ naive subset and a CD45RA-negative memory subset. Generated by immunoSEQ multiplex PCR, the TCRdb table keeps only in-frame clones and is missing some. This table has about 1.1 million clones, 60% to 80% appearing once. V and J are TRBV20-1 and TRBJ2-7; no reliable D call. Specimen: memory CD4+ T cells from PBMCs. Subset: CD45RA-negative fraction. This sequence was found in a man between 18 and 29 years old in good health. Some clones in this sample may be carry-over from other donors' samples. The CDR3 DNA reads TGCAGTGCCCTGGGCTACGAGCAGTACTTC. Translation gives CSALGYEQYF.